This T cell receptor (beta chain) was found in a study of blood T cells in healthy people across ages. Germline lookup yields CDR1 KGHSH and CDR2 LQKENI. The length of the CDR3 is 15 residues. Between the trimmed V and J ends, which lost 0 bases and 0 bases, there was a span of 9 bases. Next came a second PCR, run for roughly 6 to 11 cycles, which used a sample-barcoded 5' primer along with a J-beta primer mix. TCRdb ran MiXCR on the 5' RACE reads and lists one entry per CDR3 protein. This table has more than 650,000 distinct CDR3 sequences, 22% appearing once. Sequenced material: blood. The receptor was derived from a man in his sixties or seventies in good health. The V call is TRBV18, the J call TRBJ2-7; D remains unclear. Here the CDR3 reads CASSPPGARSYEQYF. The CDR3 region has the DNA TGTGCCAGCTCACCACCTGGAGCCCGCTCCTACGAGCAGTACTTC.